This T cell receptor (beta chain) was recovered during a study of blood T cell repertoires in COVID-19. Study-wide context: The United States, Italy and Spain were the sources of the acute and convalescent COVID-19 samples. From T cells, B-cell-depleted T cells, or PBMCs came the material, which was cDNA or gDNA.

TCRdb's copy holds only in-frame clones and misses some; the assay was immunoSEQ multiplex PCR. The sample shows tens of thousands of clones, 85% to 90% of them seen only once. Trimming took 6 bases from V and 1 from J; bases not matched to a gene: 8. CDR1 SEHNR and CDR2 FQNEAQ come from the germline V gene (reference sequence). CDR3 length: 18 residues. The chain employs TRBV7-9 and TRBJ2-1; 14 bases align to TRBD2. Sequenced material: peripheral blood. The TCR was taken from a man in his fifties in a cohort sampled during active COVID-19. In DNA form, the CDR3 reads TGTGCCAGCAGACCCGGACTAGCGGGAGGTATTTCCTACAATGAGCAGTTCTTC. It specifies CASRPGLAGGISYNEQFF.